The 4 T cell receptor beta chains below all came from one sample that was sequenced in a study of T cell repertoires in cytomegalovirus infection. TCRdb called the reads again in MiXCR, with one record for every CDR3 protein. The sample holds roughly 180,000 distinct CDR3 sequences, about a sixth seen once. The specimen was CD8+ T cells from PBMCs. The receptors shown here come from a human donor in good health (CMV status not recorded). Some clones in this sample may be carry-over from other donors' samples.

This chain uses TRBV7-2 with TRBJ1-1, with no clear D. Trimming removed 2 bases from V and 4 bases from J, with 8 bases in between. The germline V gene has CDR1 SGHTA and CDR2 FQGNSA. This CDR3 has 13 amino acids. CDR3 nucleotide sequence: TGTGCCAGCAGCTTAAAAGGAGGCACTGAAGCTTTCTTT. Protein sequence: CASSLKGGTEAFF.

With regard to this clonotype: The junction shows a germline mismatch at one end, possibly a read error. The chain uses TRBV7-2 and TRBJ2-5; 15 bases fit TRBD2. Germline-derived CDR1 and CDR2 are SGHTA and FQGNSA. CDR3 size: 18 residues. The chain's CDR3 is CASSRTGTSGGYGETQHF. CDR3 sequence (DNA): TGTGCCAGCAGCCGAACCGGGACTAGCGGGGGGTACGGGGAGACCCAGCACTTC.

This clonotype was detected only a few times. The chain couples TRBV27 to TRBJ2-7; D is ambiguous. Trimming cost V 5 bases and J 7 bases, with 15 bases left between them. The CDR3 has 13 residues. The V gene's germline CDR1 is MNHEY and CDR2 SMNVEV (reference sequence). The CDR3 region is CASSINRGWEQYF. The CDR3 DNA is TGTGCCAGCAGTATAAACCGCGGTTGGGAGCAGTACTTC.

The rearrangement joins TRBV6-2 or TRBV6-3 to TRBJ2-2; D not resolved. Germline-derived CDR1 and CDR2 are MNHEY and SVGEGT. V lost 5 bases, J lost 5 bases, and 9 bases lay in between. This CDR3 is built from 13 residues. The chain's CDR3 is CASSTRRTGELFF. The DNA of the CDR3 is TGTGCCAGCAGTACCCGCCGAACCGGGGAGCTGTTTTTT.